Listed below are T cell receptor beta chains from one sample, sequenced in a study of brain T cells in children with intractable seizures. Profiled with immunoSEQ multiplex PCR; TCRdb holds only in-frame clones, not every one. Here the sample spans 62,000 or so clones, roughly 95% being singletons. Sequencing was performed on peripheral blood, taken at surgery. All receptors derive from a boy younger than two with focal cortical dysplasia and intractable seizures. Each CDR3 is given without its conserved first and last residue. Fields, in order: clone size, V gene, CDR3 protein. Size is omitted from some rows. Given values are once, few, many or a class for expanded clones.

abundance: once
v_gene: TRBV4-1
CDR3aa: ASSHRQGKGSYEQY

abundance: -
v_gene: TRBV2
CDR3aa: ASRPTIRRETGNEQF

abundance: -
v_gene: TRBV19
CDR3aa: ASSIVGGVNTEAF

abundance: -
v_gene: TRBV7-2
CDR3aa: ASSLVTNGYRTDTQY

abundance: -
v_gene: TRBV12-5
CDR3aa: ASGSRGDTGELF

abundance: -
v_gene: TRBV15
CDR3aa: ATSRDLGLNEKLF

abundance: -
v_gene: TRBV11-2
CDR3aa: ASSLGQGPYEQY

abundance: few
v_gene: TRBV7-2
CDR3aa: ASSSMRGEETQY

abundance: -
v_gene: TRBV27
CDR3aa: ASSLYGTDLNTEAF

abundance: -
v_gene: TRBV28
CDR3aa: AASGRNYYEQY

abundance: -
v_gene: TRBV27
CDR3aa: ASSLLFDRANTEAF

abundance: -
v_gene: TRBV27
CDR3aa: ASSSTRGGGEETQY

abundance: -
v_gene: TRBV27
CDR3aa: ASSLGYQETQY

abundance: -
v_gene: TRBV20-1
CDR3aa: SAPNLNIQY

abundance: -
v_gene: TRBV27
CDR3aa: ASSFREKHEQY

abundance: -
v_gene: TRBV12-3/TRBV12-4
CDR3aa: ASTPGTYGYT

abundance: -
v_gene: TRBV28
CDR3aa: ASSSPAGLGSPLH

abundance: -
v_gene: TRBV19
CDR3aa: ASSTGTEGNQPQH

abundance: -
v_gene: TRBV7-9
CDR3aa: ASSLAGRNYGYT

abundance: -
v_gene: TRBV3-1/TRBV3-2
CDR3aa: ASSQVRETQY

abundance: -
v_gene: TRBV20-1
CDR3aa: SASIGDEQY

abundance: once
v_gene: TRBV27
CDR3aa: ASTDSGANVLT

abundance: -
v_gene: TRBV5-5
CDR3aa: ASAPVVGGYEQY

abundance: -
v_gene: TRBV14
CDR3aa: ASSAGTGGSYEQY

abundance: once
v_gene: TRBV5-6
CDR3aa: ASTPRTGMGTEAF

abundance: -
v_gene: TRBV2
CDR3aa: ASSEAAGYSYEQY

abundance: -
v_gene: TRBV28
CDR3aa: ASSQTSAHGGAEQF

abundance: -
v_gene: TRBV6-6
CDR3aa: ASSADAVTYNEQF

abundance: -
v_gene: TRBV7-9
CDR3aa: ASSFRGGLGSGANVLT

abundance: -
v_gene: TRBV6-6
CDR3aa: ASSRGGQFYEQY

abundance: -
v_gene: TRBV7-2
CDR3aa: ASSLVLWGGSYNEQF

abundance: -
v_gene: TRBV29-1
CDR3aa: SAMGAGEKLF

abundance: -
v_gene: TRBV21-1
CDR3aa: ASSHKVVTEAF

abundance: -
v_gene: TRBV6-4
CDR3aa: ASKPPPGGDYNEQF

abundance: -
v_gene: TRBV4-2
CDR3aa: ASSQERRGLPEQY

abundance: -
v_gene: TRBV7-2
CDR3aa: ASSLTTGGYEQY

abundance: -
v_gene: TRBV14
CDR3aa: ASSQEGRHSYEQY

abundance: -
v_gene: TRBV9
CDR3aa: ASSVGDFYNEQF

abundance: -
v_gene: TRBV7-2
CDR3aa: ASSPRQGVGDGYT

abundance: -
v_gene: TRBV5-1
CDR3aa: ASSPGTGGETQY

abundance: -
v_gene: TRBV4-1
CDR3aa: ASSQDLAGYNEQF

abundance: -
v_gene: TRBV7-2
CDR3aa: ASSRLGVSGYNEQF

abundance: -
v_gene: TRBV21-1
CDR3aa: ASSKLRTKTEAF

abundance: -
v_gene: TRBV5-4
CDR3aa: ASSRGLAGGGNEQF

abundance: -
v_gene: TRBV7-2
CDR3aa: ASSSDSLITDTQY

abundance: -
v_gene: TRBV19
CDR3aa: ASSMGQFNEQF

abundance: -
v_gene: TRBV7-9
CDR3aa: ASSLVSYEQY

abundance: -
v_gene: TRBV18
CDR3aa: ASSLRQETQY

abundance: -
v_gene: TRBV14
CDR3aa: ASSQEGEQY

abundance: once
v_gene: TRBV6-1
CDR3aa: ASSVAGTSFTGELF

abundance: -
v_gene: TRBV2
CDR3aa: ASSARTGGTDTQY

abundance: -
v_gene: TRBV2
CDR3aa: ASSETRYNEQF

abundance: -
v_gene: TRBV18
CDR3aa: ASSPLTDPMNT

abundance: -
v_gene: TRBV7-9
CDR3aa: ASSLAGATGAQNEKLF

abundance: -
v_gene: TRBV6-5
CDR3aa: ASRRMTSDNQPQH

abundance: -
v_gene: TRBV13
CDR3aa: ASRRKGGVHEQY

abundance: -
v_gene: TRBV28
CDR3aa: ASSPIIDSVWEQY

abundance: -
v_gene: TRBV5-4
CDR3aa: ASSLLSQGETQY

abundance: -
v_gene: TRBV12-3/TRBV12-4
CDR3aa: ASSLAWDQPQH

abundance: -
v_gene: TRBV27
CDR3aa: ASSWEGQGSYEQY